The entry that follows covers one T cell receptor (beta chain) sequence. Its antigen is undetermined. This sample is part of a study of cytomegalovirus exposure and HLA in healthy donors. Points from the study as a whole: Equally common other TCR beta chains were less clonally expanded than HLA-associated ones, a later analysis found.

PCR employed 60 Vbeta and 13 Jbeta primers. Profiling relied on immunoSEQ multiplex PCR, and the TCRdb table lists in-frame clones only, not all of them. The sample lists about 190,000 clones; about 13% were seen once. CDR1 SEHNR and CDR2 FQNEAQ come from the germline V gene (reference sequence). The CDR3 totals 14 residues. The V end was cut by 4 bases, the J end by 3 bases, with 10 bases between. Sequences were obtained from PBMCs. This TCR derives from a man between 50 and 59 years old in good health and CMV-seropositive. The genes are TRBV7-9 and TRBJ1-5; tentatively, D is TRBD1 (6 bases). CDR3 in DNA: TGTGCCAGCAGCTCGGACAGTTCCAATCAGCCCCAGCATTTT. Translation: CASSSDSSNQPQHF.